This entry is about one TCR beta chain. The entry originates in a study of T cell changes during pregnancy in multiple sclerosis. Sequencing used immunoSEQ multiplex PCR; TCRdb keeps in-frame clones, though not all of them. Of fewer than 85,000 clones listed, roughly 91% are singletons. The CDR3 sequence is 15 residues long. In germline, CDR1 is SGHTA, CDR2 FQGNSA. V shed 5 bases, J shed 4 bases, and the junction held 7 bases outside the gene matches. The sequence derives from a female donor in good health, enrolled as a control in a pregnancy study. The chain joins TRBV7-2 to TRBJ2-7; 11 nucleotides match TRBD2. The material was peripheral blood, obtained after pregnancy. The CDR3 loop reads CASSPVLAGVYEQYF. The CDR3 bases are TGTGCCAGCAGCCCAGTACTAGCGGGAGTATACGAGCAGTACTTC.